This record covers a single T cell receptor beta chain. This record belongs to a study of blood T cell repertoires in COVID-19. Study as a whole: COVID-19 samples, acute and convalescent, were from the United States, Italy and Spain. In each case, the material was cDNA or gDNA derived from T cells, B-cell-depleted T cells, or PBMCs.

In the source study's methods: The assay estimated nucleated cells by amplifying reference gene primers. Generated by immunoSEQ multiplex PCR, the TCRdb table keeps only in-frame clones and is missing some. That table supplies the V and J calls and clone size; D and trimming were determined from the DNA. The sample shows about half a million clones, approximately 83% of them seen only once. Looked up from germline, CDR1 is SGHRS and CDR2 is YFSETQ. V was pared by 3 bases and J by 6 bases, with 13 bases of the junction left unmatched. The CDR3 is 16 residues long. The specimen sequenced was peripheral blood. The chain links TRBV5-1 to TRBJ2-3; 7 bases line up with TRBD2. This TCR came from a human donor in a cohort sampled during active COVID-19. In DNA form, the CDR3 reads TGCGCCAGCAGCTGGGGACGGGGAGGGCCCTCGGATACGCAGTATTTT. Its protein is CASSWGRGGPSDTQYF.